This T cell receptor beta chain was sequenced in a study of blood T cells in healthy people across ages. Findings and limits, study-wide: Per million T cells, TCR beta diversity dropped about linearly as age rose.

A sample-barcoded 5' primer and a J-beta primer mix were used in a second PCR of roughly 6 to 11 cycles. MiXCR, applied by TCRdb to the 5' RACE reads, yields one record per CDR3 protein. The repertoire holds 450,000 to 600,000 distinct CDR3 sequences, around a quarter seen once, with over 3.5% in the top ten. Concerning this clonotype: The antigen remains undetermined.

The germline gives CDR1 DFQATT, CDR2 SNEGSKA (reference sequence). The CDR3 has 15 amino acids. The V segment lost 0 bases and the J segment 5 bases; nucleotides outside the gene matches: 5. These records were also assigned to another study, of T cells of mothers and their children. As that study records: Per child, some 3 million TCR beta CDR3 reads were obtained, against over 9.5 million per mother.

V is TRBV20-1 and J is TRBJ1-5; TRBD1 matches at 9 bases. The sequencing sample was made of blood. The sequence came from a boy between 2 and 15 years old in good health. CDR3 amino acids: CSAREGTGYHQPQHF. Written as DNA, the CDR3 is TGCAGTGCTAGAGAAGGGACAGGGTATCATCAGCCCCAGCATTTT.